A selection of T cell receptor beta chains follows, all from one sample in a study of T cells in Graves' hyperthyroidism and ophthalmopathy. One entry per CDR3 protein, called by TCRdb with MiXCR from the multiplex PCR reads. This table has about 640,000 distinct CDR3 sequences, roughly 46% appearing once. The sequenced sample was peripheral blood or thyroid tissue (not recorded which). All receptors derive from an adult man with Graves' disease, either hyperthyroidism or ophthalmopathy (not recorded which). The CDR3 runs from the conserved cysteine through the conserved F or W.

j_call | v_call | cdr3_aa
TRBJ1-6 | TRBV7-2 | CASSPDRVQPLHF
TRBJ2-7 | TRBV9 | CASSVGGTDFYEQYF
TRBJ1-2 | TRBV29-1 | CSVVRTGDRGGYTF
TRBJ1-5 | TRBV2 | CASSLGQFNQPQHF
TRBJ2-7 | TRBV20-1 | CSVEMGAGSDEQYF
TRBJ1-5 | TRBV6-5 | CASSLTSGPGTQHF
TRBJ1-2 | TRBV13 | CASSYTGGSRYGYTF
TRBJ1-6 | TRBV7-2 | CASSHSSYNSPLHF
TRBJ1-4 | TRBV14 | CASSQRQGAPEEKLFF
TRBJ2-5 | TRBV25-1 | CASSEASGAQETQYF
TRBJ2-7 | TRBV29-1 | CSVEENTNPAGTGARNEQYF
TRBJ2-7 | TRBV7-9 | CASSLAEGNSYEQYF
TRBJ1-4 | TRBV5-4 | CASSQVPGQGGEKLFF
TRBJ1-1 | TRBV12-3/TRBV12-4 | CASSEAGQTNTEAFF
TRBJ1-5 | TRBV10-3 | CAISAGGGLNQPQHF